The TCR beta chain described here comes from a study of monozygotic twins with inflammatory bowel disease. In the case of this clonotype: No antigen is known for it.

Germline-derived CDR1 and CDR2 are SGHTS and YDEGEE. The CDR3 length is 16 residues. Study-level results: Evidence did not back any single strong signal or clonotype linked to IBD. Diversity of TCRbeta measured by inverse Simpson was lower in IBD patients than in healthy co-twins. Distinct T cell subtypes could not be told apart.

Eight separate reactions for every sample produced the cDNA. TCRdb re-analyzed the 5' RACE reads; it lists each CDR3 protein once, without DNA. This listing includes around 210,000 distinct CDR3 sequences. The chain has TRBV5-8 and TRBJ1-6. This clonotype was sampled from a human donor with ulcerative colitis or Crohn's disease, or a healthy co-twin of an affected twin (not recorded which). Material for sequencing was blood. This CDR3 reads CASSQGHYLRNSPLHF.